The clone carrying this T cell receptor beta chain was seen more than once but under ten times. This sample is part of a study of control samples from healthy donors and cancer patients. CDR3 length: 15 residues. Germline V gene data show CDR1 as MDHEN and CDR2 as SYDVKM. Trimming left V 3 bases short and J 7 bases short, with 15 bases between. The repertoire was sequenced with immunoSEQ multiplex PCR; TCRdb's copy has only in-frame clones and lacks some. The sample includes about 110,000 clones, approximately 82% of them seen just once. The TCR originated in a man aged 18 to 35 in good health. Specimen: blood. V gene TRBV28 combines with J gene TRBJ1-4; the D gene is possibly TRBD1 (6 bases). The CDR3 reads CASSFGGARGEKLFF. CDR3 sequence (DNA): TGTGCCAGCAGTTTTGGGGGGGCGAGAGGTGAAAAACTGTTTTTT.